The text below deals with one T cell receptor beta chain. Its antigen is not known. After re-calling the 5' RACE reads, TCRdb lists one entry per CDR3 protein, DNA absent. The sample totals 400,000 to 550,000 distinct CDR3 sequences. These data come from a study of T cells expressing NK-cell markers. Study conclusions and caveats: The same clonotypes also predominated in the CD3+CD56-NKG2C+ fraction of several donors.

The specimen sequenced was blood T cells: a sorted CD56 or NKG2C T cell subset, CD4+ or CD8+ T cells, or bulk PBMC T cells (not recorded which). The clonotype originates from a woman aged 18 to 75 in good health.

This CDR3 reads CASSLGQGELFF. The chain combines TRBV5-6 with TRBJ2-2; lacking DNA, the TRBD1 call made by TCRdb goes unchecked. The length of the CDR3 is 12 residues. Germline lookup yields CDR1 SGHDT and CDR2 YYEEEE. The complete variable domain, with remaining parts taken from reference TRBV5-6 and TRBJ2-2, reads DAGVTQSPTHLIKTRGQQVTLRCSPKSGHDTVSWYQQALGQGPQFIFQYYEEEERQRGNFPDRFSGHQFPNYSSELNVNALLLGDSALYLCASSLGQGELFFGEGSRLTVL.